This T cell receptor beta chain was observed in a study of CD8 T cells in Susac syndrome. Germline trimming cut 8 bases from V and 5 bases from J; bases unmatched to any gene: 7. The CDR3 spans 13 residues. Germline V gene sequence: CDR1 MNHEY, CDR2 SVGAGI. RNA in amounts of roughly 0.5 to 1 ug was reverse transcribed with random hexamers. TCRdb analysed the immunoSEQ multiplex PCR reads with MiXCR anew, one entry per CDR3 protein. The sample lists 200,000 to 300,000 distinct CDR3 sequences; approximately 95% were seen once. The TCR sequence derives from a human donor with Susac syndrome. The sequenced material came from CD4+ T cells from PBMCs. V and J are TRBV6-5 and TRBJ2-7; 9 bases line up with TRBD1. The CDR3 loop reads CASRGQGKDEQYF. CDR3 coding DNA: TGTGCCAGCCGCGGACAGGGGAAAGACGAGCAGTACTTC.